These T cell receptor beta chains were read from a single sample in a study of tumor-infiltrating lymphocytes in localized non-small cell lung cancer. Assay used: immunoSEQ multiplex PCR; TCRdb lists only in-frame clones, some missing. The sample yields about 16,000 clones, approximately 72% seen once. Sequencing was carried out using lung tumor tissue. All receptors derive from a human donor with non-small cell lung cancer. The CDR3 runs from the conserved cysteine through the conserved F or W. The D gene is left open where the match is weak. Part of the rows lack a size; the others show once, few, many or a class for expanded clones.

size,D,V,J,CDR3,DNA
-,TRBD2,TRBV7-2,TRBJ2-1,CASSLKSSGRGEQFF,TGTGCCAGCAGCTTAAAATCTAGCGGGAGAGGTGAGCAGTTCTTC
-,-,TRBV7-2,TRBJ2-3,CASSPRATDTQYF,TGTGCCAGCAGCCCGCGAGCAACAGATACGCAGTATTTT
-,-,TRBV19,TRBJ1-5,CASSIGGRGRQPQHF,TGTGCCAGTAGTATAGGCGGCAGGGGTCGTCAGCCCCAGCATTTT
few,-,TRBV27,TRBJ2-6,CASRLRSGANVLTF,TGTGCCAGCAGATTACGCTCTGGGGCCAACGTCCTGACTTTC
-,-,TRBV19,TRBJ2-5,CASSPPDNSGYGMRRETQYF,TGTGCCAGTTCCCCCCCGGACAACAGCGGTTATGGGATGAGGCGAGAGACCCAGTACTTC
-,-,TRBV7-9,TRBJ1-5,CASSFRPQVSNQPQHF,TGTGCCAGCAGCTTTCGCCCACAGGTTAGCAATCAGCCCCAGCATTTT
-,TRBD2,TRBV7-2,TRBJ2-3,CASRVAGGASTDTQYF,TGTGCCAGCAGGGTAGCGGGGGGCGCTAGCACAGATACGCAGTATTTT
few,-,TRBV19,TRBJ2-1,CASSQTRSGGNEQFF,TGTGCCAGTAGCCAGACCAGGTCCGGGGGCAATGAGCAGTTCTTC
-,-,TRBV6-6,TRBJ1-1,CASSYRVTTEAFF,TGTGCCAGCAGTTACCGTGTTACCACTGAAGCTTTCTTT
-,-,TRBV5-1,TRBJ2-2,CASSFLPTDTGELFF,TGCGCCAGCAGCTTCCTCCCCACGGACACCGGGGAGCTGTTTTTT
few,TRBD2,TRBV10-3,TRBJ2-7,CAVAGAPHEQYF,TGTGCCGTAGCGGGGGCCCCCCACGAGCAGTACTTC
-,-,TRBV11-1,TRBJ1-4,CASSQRRGEPNEKLFF,TGTGCCAGCAGCCAGCGCCGAGGGGAGCCAAATGAAAAACTGTTTTTT
-,TRBD1,TRBV9,TRBJ1-2,CASSATGGSNYGYTF,TGTGCCAGCAGCGCGACAGGGGGGTCTAACTATGGCTACACCTTC
-,-,TRBV7-3,TRBJ1-1,CASSLTGGGMNTEAFF,TGTGCCAGCAGCTTAACAGGAGGCGGCATGAACACTGAAGCTTTCTTT
-,-,TRBV6-6,TRBJ2-5,CASSYSGLQETQYF,TGTGCCAGCAGTTACTCGGGACTTCAAGAGACCCAGTACTTC
-,-,TRBV2,TRBJ2-6,CASNSRGPGANVLTF,TGTGCCAGCAATTCCCGGGGCCCTGGGGCCAACGTCCTGACTTTC
-,TRBD2,TRBV11-2,TRBJ2-1,CASRQAGVNYNEQFF,TGTGCCAGCAGGCAAGCGGGAGTCAACTACAATGAGCAGTTCTTC
-,-,TRBV4-1,TRBJ2-2,CASSQADSNTGELFF,TGCGCCAGCAGCCAAGCAGACTCGAACACCGGGGAGCTGTTTTTT
-,-,TRBV27,TRBJ1-3,CASSFGGAGNTIYF,TGTGCCAGCAGTTTCGGGGGGGCTGGAAACACCATATATTTT
few,-,TRBV28,TRBJ1-3,CASSSGDSFSGNTIYF,TGTGCCAGCAGTTCGGGGGATTCATTTTCTGGAAACACCATATATTTT
few,-,TRBV29-1,TRBJ1-4,CSVEVANEKLFF,TGCAGCGTTGAGGTGGCGAATGAAAAACTGTTTTTT
-,TRBD1,TRBV30,TRBJ1-5,CAWSRQGVQPQHF,TGTGCCTGGAGCCGACAGGGAGTACAGCCCCAGCATTTT
-,-,TRBV2,TRBJ1-3,CASGTVPEHSGNTIYF,TGTGCCAGCGGTACCGTCCCAGAGCACTCTGGAAACACCATATATTTT